A selection of T cell receptor beta chains follows, all from one sample in a study of regulatory T cells in long-lasting Graves disease. TCRdb used MiXCR to reprocess the multiplex PCR reads, holding one entry per CDR3 protein. The table shows 400,000 or so distinct CDR3 sequences, with under 25% occurring only once. Sequencing used peripheral blood mononuclear cells (PBMCs), obtained when the disease was refractory, from a patient treated with antithyroid drugs. The receptor source for this set is a female donor with Graves disease. The CDR3 runs from the conserved cysteine through the conserved F or W. The D gene is left open where the match is weak. The size entry is marked missing in some rows and otherwise reads once, few, many or a size class.

j_gene: TRBJ1-2
d_gene: TRBD1
len: 13
abundance: many
v_gene: TRBV28
CDR3aa: CASFPTGLYGYTF
CDR3nt: TGTGCCAGCTTCCCGACAGGGCTCTATGGCTACACCTTC

j_gene: TRBJ2-7
d_gene: TRBD2
len: 14
abundance: many
v_gene: TRBV30
CDR3aa: CAWSVGGVTYEQYF
CDR3nt: TGTGCCTGGAGTGTGGGGGGGGTAACCTACGAGCAGTACTTC

j_gene: TRBJ2-7
d_gene: .
len: 15
abundance: many
v_gene: TRBV20-1
CDR3aa: CSVRRAITGTYEQYF
CDR3nt: TGCAGTGTCAGACGGGCCATCACGGGCACCTACGAGCAGTACTTC

j_gene: TRBJ2-5
d_gene: .
len: 16
abundance: many
v_gene: TRBV7-8
CDR3aa: CASSLDSRGPRETQYF
CDR3nt: TGTGCCAGCAGCTTAGATTCTAGAGGTCCGAGGGAGACCCAGTACTTC

j_gene: TRBJ2-7
d_gene: .
len: 15
abundance: many
v_gene: TRBV11-2
CDR3aa: CASSWTIQSPYEQYF
CDR3nt: TGTGCCAGCAGCTGGACGATACAGAGCCCCTACGAGCAGTACTTC

j_gene: TRBJ2-5
d_gene: .
len: 13
abundance: few
v_gene: TRBV7-2
CDR3aa: CASSFKTRETQYF
CDR3nt: TGTGCCAGCAGCTTTAAGACGCGGGAGACCCAGTACTTC

j_gene: TRBJ2-7
d_gene: TRBD2
len: 14
abundance: many
v_gene: TRBV28
CDR3aa: CASAGLAGGSEQYF
CDR3nt: TGTGCCAGCGCAGGACTAGCGGGAGGTTCCGAGCAGTACTTC

j_gene: TRBJ2-7
d_gene: TRBD1
len: 12
abundance: .
v_gene: TRBV6-1
CDR3aa: CASINRGGEQYF
CDR3nt: TGTGCCAGCATCAACAGGGGTGGAGAGCAGTACTTC

j_gene: TRBJ2-5
d_gene: .
len: 14
abundance: few
v_gene: TRBV9
CDR3aa: CASSVGLSQETQYF
CDR3nt: TGTGCCAGCAGCGTAGGTCTCAGCCAAGAGACCCAGTACTTC

j_gene: TRBJ2-2
d_gene: TRBD2
len: 17
abundance: .
v_gene: TRBV4-2
CDR3aa: CASSQNPGLAGSGELFF
CDR3nt: TGTGCCAGCAGCCAAAATCCGGGACTAGCGGGATCCGGGGAGCTGTTTTTT

j_gene: TRBJ2-3
d_gene: .
len: 14
abundance: few
v_gene: TRBV28
CDR3aa: CASSHPSVGDTQYF
CDR3nt: TGTGCCAGCAGTCATCCTAGCGTAGGGGATACGCAGTATTTT

j_gene: TRBJ1-2
d_gene: TRBD1
len: 17
abundance: few
v_gene: TRBV25-1
CDR3aa: CASSGQDRANLPYGYTF
CDR3nt: TGTGCCAGCAGTGGCCAAGACAGGGCCAACTTACCCTATGGCTACACCTTC

j_gene: TRBJ1-1
d_gene: .
len: 12
abundance: .
v_gene: TRBV7-9
CDR3aa: CASSLYSPEAFF
CDR3nt: TGTGCCAGCAGCTTATACTCCCCCGAAGCTTTCTTT

j_gene: TRBJ2-7
d_gene: .
len: 9
abundance: many
v_gene: TRBV2
CDR3aa: CASTWEQYF
CDR3nt: TGTGCCAGCACATGGGAGCAGTACTTC

j_gene: TRBJ1-1
d_gene: .
len: 13
abundance: few
v_gene: TRBV19
CDR3aa: CASSDRGSGEAFF
CDR3nt: TGTGCCAGTAGCGACCGAGGGAGTGGTGAAGCTTTCTTT

j_gene: TRBJ2-2
d_gene: .
len: 13
abundance: many
v_gene: TRBV7-9
CDR3aa: CASSLSITGELFF
CDR3nt: TGTGCCAGCAGCTTGAGCATCACCGGGGAGCTGTTTTTT

j_gene: TRBJ1-1
d_gene: .
len: 14
abundance: many
v_gene: TRBV19
CDR3aa: CASSIGQMNTEAFF
CDR3nt: TGCGCCAGCAGCATCGGACAGATGAACACTGAAGCTTTCTTT

j_gene: TRBJ2-7
d_gene: TRBD1
len: 12
abundance: .
v_gene: TRBV28
CDR3aa: CASNTGGFEQYF
CDR3nt: TGTGCCAGCAATACAGGGGGCTTCGAGCAGTACTTC

j_gene: TRBJ1-2
d_gene: .
len: 15
abundance: many
v_gene: TRBV28
CDR3aa: CASSLSPGGEYGYTF
CDR3nt: TGTGCCAGCAGTTTAAGCCCCGGGGGTGAATATGGCTACACCTTC

j_gene: TRBJ2-7
d_gene: .
len: 10
abundance: many
v_gene: TRBV27
CDR3aa: CASSSYEQYF
CDR3nt: TGTGCCAGCAGTTCCTACGAGCAGTACTTC

j_gene: TRBJ2-7
d_gene: TRBD1
len: 15
abundance: many
v_gene: TRBV7-8
CDR3aa: CASSLRRQGAYEQYF
CDR3nt: TGTGCCAGCAGCTTACGTCGACAGGGGGCCTACGAGCAGTACTTC

j_gene: TRBJ2-3
d_gene: .
len: 12
abundance: few
v_gene: TRBV29-1
CDR3aa: CSVGGFTDTQYF
CDR3nt: TGCAGCGTTGGAGGGTTCACAGATACGCAGTATTTT

j_gene: TRBJ2-1
d_gene: .
len: 11
abundance: .
v_gene: TRBV28
CDR3aa: CASSFNNEQFF
CDR3nt: TGTGCCAGCAGTTTCAACAATGAGCAGTTCTTC

j_gene: TRBJ2-2
d_gene: .
len: 15
abundance: few
v_gene: TRBV19
CDR3aa: CASSITQGGIVRLFF
CDR3nt: TGTGCCAGTAGTATAACTCAGGGGGGCATCGTAAGGCTGTTTTTT

j_gene: TRBJ2-7
d_gene: TRBD2
len: 13
abundance: few
v_gene: TRBV7-2
CDR3aa: CASTGGSSYEQYF
CDR3nt: TGTGCCAGCACGGGCGGGAGCTCCTACGAGCAGTACTTC

j_gene: TRBJ1-1
d_gene: .
len: 12
abundance: many
v_gene: TRBV29-1
CDR3aa: CSVGTLNTEAFF
CDR3nt: TGCAGCGTAGGGACACTGAACACTGAAGCTTTCTTT

j_gene: TRBJ2-2
d_gene: TRBD1
len: 15
abundance: many
v_gene: TRBV28
CDR3aa: CASSRGTGLAGELFF
CDR3nt: TGTGCCAGCAGTAGGGGGACAGGGCTAGCCGGGGAGCTGTTTTTT

j_gene: TRBJ2-3
d_gene: .
len: 14
abundance: .
v_gene: TRBV6-1
CDR3aa: CASSWGESTDTQYF
CDR3nt: TGTGCCAGCAGCTGGGGCGAGAGCACAGATACGCAGTATTTT

j_gene: TRBJ2-1
d_gene: .
len: 17
abundance: .
v_gene: TRBV9
CDR3aa: CASSVAPIARGDNEQFF
CDR3nt: TGTGCCAGCAGCGTAGCCCCGATAGCTAGGGGAGACAATGAGCAGTTCTTC

j_gene: TRBJ2-3
d_gene: .
len: 15
abundance: few
v_gene: TRBV9
CDR3aa: CASSVDGAHTDTQYF
CDR3nt: TGTGCCAGCAGCGTAGATGGTGCTCACACAGATACGCAGTATTTT

j_gene: TRBJ2-7
d_gene: TRBD1
len: 13
abundance: many
v_gene: TRBV10-3
CDR3aa: CAIARQGLDEQYF
CDR3nt: TGTGCCATCGCCAGACAGGGGTTGGACGAGCAGTACTTC

j_gene: TRBJ2-3
d_gene: TRBD2
len: 17
abundance: .
v_gene: TRBV27
CDR3aa: CASSLRGLAGVSDTQYF
CDR3nt: TGTGCCAGCAGTCTCCGGGGGCTAGCGGGAGTCTCAGATACGCAGTATTTT

j_gene: TRBJ1-4
d_gene: .
len: 13
abundance: many
v_gene: TRBV20-1
CDR3aa: CSAPPGHNEKLFF
CDR3nt: TGCAGTGCCCCCCCCGGTCATAATGAAAAACTGTTTTTT

j_gene: TRBJ2-3
d_gene: TRBD2
len: 18
abundance: .
v_gene: TRBV3-1
CDR3aa: CASSQSPGTSGNWDTQYF
CDR3nt: TGTGCCAGCAGCCAAAGTCCCGGGACTAGCGGGAATTGGGATACGCAGTATTTT